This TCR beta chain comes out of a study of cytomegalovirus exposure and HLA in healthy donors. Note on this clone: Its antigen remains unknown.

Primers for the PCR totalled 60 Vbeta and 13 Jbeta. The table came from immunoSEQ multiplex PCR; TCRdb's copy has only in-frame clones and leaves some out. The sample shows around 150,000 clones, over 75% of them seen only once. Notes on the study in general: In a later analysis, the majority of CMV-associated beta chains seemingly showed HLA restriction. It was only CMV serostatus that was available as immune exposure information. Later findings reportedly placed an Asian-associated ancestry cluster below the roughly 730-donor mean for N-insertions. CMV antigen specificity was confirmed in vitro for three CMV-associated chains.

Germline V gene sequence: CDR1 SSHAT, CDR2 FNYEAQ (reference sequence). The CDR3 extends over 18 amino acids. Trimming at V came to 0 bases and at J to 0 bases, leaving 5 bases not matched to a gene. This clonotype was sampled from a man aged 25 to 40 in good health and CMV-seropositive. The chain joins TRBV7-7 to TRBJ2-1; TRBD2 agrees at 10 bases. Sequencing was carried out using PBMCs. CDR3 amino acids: CASSLASGGLSSYNEQFF. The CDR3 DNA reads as TGTGCCAGCAGCTTAGCTAGCGGGGGGCTCAGCTCCTACAATGAGCAGTTCTTC.